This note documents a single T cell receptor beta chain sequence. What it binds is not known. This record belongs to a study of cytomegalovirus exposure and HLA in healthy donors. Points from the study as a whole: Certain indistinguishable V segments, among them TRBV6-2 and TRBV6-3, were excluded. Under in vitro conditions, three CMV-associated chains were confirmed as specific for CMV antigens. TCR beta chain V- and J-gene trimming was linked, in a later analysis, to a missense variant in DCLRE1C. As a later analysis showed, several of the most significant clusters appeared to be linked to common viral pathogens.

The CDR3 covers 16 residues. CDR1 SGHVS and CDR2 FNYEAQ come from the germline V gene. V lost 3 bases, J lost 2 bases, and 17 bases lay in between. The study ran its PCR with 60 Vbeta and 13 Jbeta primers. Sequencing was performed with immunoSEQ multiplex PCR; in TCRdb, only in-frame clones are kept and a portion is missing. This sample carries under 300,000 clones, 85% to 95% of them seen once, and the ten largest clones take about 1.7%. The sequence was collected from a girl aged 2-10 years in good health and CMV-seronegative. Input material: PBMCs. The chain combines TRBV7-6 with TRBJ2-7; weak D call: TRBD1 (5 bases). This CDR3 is CASSLGPGAPTYEQYF. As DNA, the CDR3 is TGTGCCAGCAGCTTGGGGCCTGGGGCCCCCACCTACGAGCAGTACTTC. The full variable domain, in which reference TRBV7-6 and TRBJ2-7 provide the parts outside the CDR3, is GAGVSQSPRYKVTKRGQDVALRCDPISGHVSLYWYRQALGQGPEFLTYFNYEAQQDKSGLPNDRFSAERPEGSISTLTIQRTEQRDSAMYRCASSLGPGAPTYEQYFGPGTRLTVT.